The next 25 T cell receptor beta chains were all read from a single sample in a study of cytomegalovirus exposure and HLA in healthy donors. Primers included in the PCR were 60 Vbeta and 13 Jbeta primers. Clones were sequenced by immunoSEQ multiplex PCR, and TCRdb holds only the in-frame ones, with some missing. In the table there are more than 95,000 clones, almost 80% of which are singletons. Sequenced material: PBMCs. The source of these receptors is a man in his fifties or sixties in good health and CMV-seropositive.

The rearrangement links TRBV7-9 to TRBJ2-2; TRBD1 is a possible D gene (6 bases). V was trimmed by 3 bases and J by 1 base, leaving 9 bases between them. The germline V gene has CDR1 SEHNR and CDR2 FQNEAQ (reference sequence). CDR3 length: 15 residues. The DNA of the CDR3 is TGTGCCAGCAGCTTCAGGGGCGTGAACACCGGGGAGCTGTTTTTT. This codes for CASSFRGVNTGELFF.

Of note for this clone: At one end the junction does not follow the germline gene, possibly because of a read error. The gene calls are TRBV7-9 and TRBJ2-7, with 9 bases matching TRBD2. Per germline, CDR1 SEHNR and CDR2 FQNEAQ (reference sequence). The CDR3 runs 16 residues. The CDR3: CSSSHPLAGNSYEQYF. The CDR3 nucleotides are TGTTCCAGCAGTCACCCCCTAGCGGGGAACTCCTACGAGCAGTACTTC.

The rearrangement links TRBV6-5 to TRBJ1-2, with D possibly TRBD1 on 5 matching bases. The V and J ends lost 7 bases and 7 bases respectively, with 19 bases between them. The CDR3 loop spans 14 amino acids. Looked up from germline, CDR1 is MNHEY and CDR2 is SVGAGI. CDR3 in DNA: TGTGCCAGCACTCTCCAGGGAGGGAATGGTGGCTACACCTTC. This translates into CASTLQGGNGGYTF.

Worth noting for this clone: Other DNA sequences from this sample encode an identical CDR3 as well. This chain joins TRBV29-1 and TRBJ2-5, with TRBD1 matching over 11 bases. Losses at the gene ends were 7 bases for V and 5 bases for J; bases not matched to a gene: 9. Germline V gene sequence: CDR1 SQVTM, CDR2 ANQGSEA. The CDR3 consists of 14 residues. CDR3: CSAARTGGGETQYF. CDR3 nucleotides: TGCAGCGCTGCCCGGACAGGGGGCGGGGAGACCCAGTACTTC.

Concerning this clone: One junction end does not reproduce the germline sequence, and a read error may be involved. Additional DNA sequences in this sample encode the identical CDR3. The chain combines TRBV5-1 with TRBJ2-5; TRBD2 agrees at 9 bases. The CDR3 loop spans 19 amino acids. Germline V lookup: CDR1 SGHRS, CDR2 YFSETQ. The CDR3 loop reads CASSFTNLAGFWGGETQHF. CDR3 in DNA: TGCGCCAGCAGCTTTACTAACCTAGCGGGGTTCTGGGGAGGAGAGACCCAGCACTTC.

V is TRBV5-1 and J is TRBJ2-3; D gene ambiguous. Germline assignment: CDR1 SGHRS and CDR2 YFSETQ. The CDR3 sequence is 13 residues long. V dropped 1 base and J dropped 5 bases, with 8 bases sitting between them. The CDR3 DNA reads as TGCGCCAGCAGCTTGAGAGAGCGAGATACGCAGTATTTT. Residues: CASSLRERDTQYF.

This sequence joins TRBV5-1 and TRBJ2-1; TRBD2 is a possible D gene (5 bases). This CDR3 spans 13 amino acids. The V and J ends lost 3 bases and 3 bases respectively, with 7 bases between them. CDR1 is SGHRS, CDR2 YFSETQ, per germline. DNA for the CDR3: TGCGCCAGCAGCTCCGGGGACTACAATGAGCAGTTCTTC. This gives the protein CASSSGDYNEQFF.

This clone was seen a handful of times. In DNA form, the CDR3 reads TGCGCCAGCAGCTTGACTTTTGACGTCCTGACTTTC. Its translation is CASSLTFDVLTF. V is TRBV5-1 and J is TRBJ2-6; D not resolved. V lost 1 base, J lost 11 bases, and 7 bases lay in between. Germline lookup yields CDR1 SGHRS and CDR2 YFSETQ. CDR3 size: 12 residues.

V and J are TRBV7-6 and TRBJ1-5; 8 positions match TRBD1. The V segment lost 7 bases and the J segment 3 bases; nucleotides outside the gene matches: 2. CDR1 and CDR2 (germline): SGHVS, FNYEAQ. CDR3 length equals 13 residues. CDR3 bases: TGTGCCAGCACCAGGGGGCCCAATCAGCCCCAGCATTTT. It translates to CASTRGPNQPQHF.

The rearrangement uses TRBV6-5 and TRBJ2-7; D not resolved. The CDR3 loop spans 13 amino acids. Germline V gene sequence: CDR1 MNHEY, CDR2 SVGAGI. V dropped 5 bases and J dropped 6 bases, with 14 bases sitting between them. In nucleotides, the CDR3 is TGTGCCAGCAGTATGCCAGGCCTTCCCGAGCAGTACTTC. Protein: CASSMPGLPEQYF.

The chain is built from TRBV29-1 and TRBJ1-6, with a tentative D call TRBD1 (6 bases). Germline V CDR1 and CDR2: SQVTM, ANQGSEA. This CDR3 contains 16 residues. V was trimmed by 5 bases and J by 7 bases, leaving 21 bases between them. The CDR3 loop is CSVFGRSGQTNSPLHF. For the CDR3, the DNA is TGCAGCGTTTTTGGTCGGTCAGGACAGACAAATTCACCCCTCCACTTT.

The rearrangement joins TRBV6-5 to TRBJ1-2; TRBD1 agrees at 8 bases. V was clipped by 6 bases and J by 5 bases; unmatched bases: 11. CDR3 length: 15 amino acids. CDR1 MNHEY and CDR2 SVGAGI come from the germline V gene. The CDR3 spells CASRLERTGRYGYTF. The CDR3 DNA reads TGTGCCAGCAGATTAGAACGGACAGGGCGTTATGGCTACACCTTC.

This clone was seen a handful of times. Other DNA sequences from this sample encode an identical CDR3 as well. The chain links TRBV6-6 to TRBJ1-5; D is undetermined. This CDR3 is 15 amino acids long. CDR1 is MNHNY, CDR2 SVGAGI, per germline (reference sequence). The V end lost 2 bases, the J end lost 0 bases, and 8 bases lay between the germline ends. CDR3 sequence (DNA): TGTGCCAGCAGTTACGGCCTGAATAGCAATCAGCCCCAGCATTTT. It yields the protein CASSYGLNSNQPQHF.

The chain is built from TRBV9 and TRBJ2-3; 13 bases line up with TRBD2. Germline CDR1 and CDR2: SGDLS and YYNGEE. Trimming removed 3 bases from V and 1 base from J; junction bases left unmatched: 5. The CDR3 spans 17 residues. CDR3: CASSARLAGGGTDTQYF. The DNA for the CDR3 is TGTGCCAGCAGCGCACGACTAGCGGGGGGTGGCACAGATACGCAGTATTTT.

V gene TRBV5-1 combines with J gene TRBJ2-1, with D tentatively TRBD2 (7 bases). V dropped 4 bases and J dropped 1 base, with 15 bases sitting between them. Germline V gene lookup returns CDR1 SGHRS and CDR2 YFSETQ. This CDR3 has 16 residues. CDR3 nucleotides: TGCGCCAGCAGCCCGGGGGGCCAGGGTTCCTACAATGAGCAGTTCTTC. Translated: CASSPGGQGSYNEQFF.

The chain links TRBV5-4 to TRBJ2-1; 7 bases line up with TRBD1. The CDR3 extends over 15 amino acids. With 0 bases clipped from V and 7 bases from J, the junction kept 7 bases outside the gene matches. Germline V gene sequence: CDR1 SGHNT, CDR2 YYREEE (reference sequence). The CDR3 is CASSLAKGAQNEQFF. DNA of the CDR3: TGTGCCAGCAGCTTGGCCAAGGGGGCGCAAAATGAGCAGTTCTTC.

The chain is built from TRBV12-5 and TRBJ2-7, with 8 nucleotides matching TRBD1. Germline assignment: CDR1 LGHNT and CDR2 FRNRAP. The CDR3 consists of 14 residues. V was pared by 2 bases and J by 3 bases, with 3 bases of the junction left unmatched. The CDR3 region has the DNA TGTGCTAGTGGTTTGCAGGGGGCGGTCTACGAGCAGTACTTC. It yields the protein CASGLQGAVYEQYF.

The chain recombines TRBV19 with TRBJ1-2; D remains ambiguous. Trimming removed 3 bases at V and 1 base at J, with 9 bases between. Germline CDR1 LNHDA, CDR2 SQIVND (reference sequence). The CDR3 is 14 residues long. CDR3 loop: CASSIAGFNYGYTF. In DNA form, the CDR3 reads TGTGCCAGTAGTATTGCGGGGTTTAACTATGGCTACACCTTC.

This chain connects TRBV2 to TRBJ1-2, with unresolved D. Germline V gives CDR1 SNHLY, CDR2 FYNNEI. The CDR3 runs to 13 residues. Trimming removed 6 bases at V and 3 bases at J, with 11 bases between. The CDR3 DNA reads TGTGCCAGCAGGGGAGGTGTGGACTATGGCTACACCTTC. Translating gives CASRGGVDYGYTF. The variable domain in full, with the rest retrieved from reference TRBV2 and TRBJ1-2, is EPEVTQTPSHQVTQMGQEVILRCVPISNHLYFYWYRQILGQKVEFLVSFYNNEISEKSEIFDDQFSVERPDGSNFTLKIRSTKLEDSAMYFCASRGGVDYGYTFGSGTRLTVV.

CDR3 amino acids: CASSLTSGAPNTGELFF. The CDR3 nucleotides read TGTGCCAGCAGCTTGACTAGCGGGGCCCCGAACACCGGGGAGCTGTTTTTT. The chain recombines TRBV7-3 with TRBJ2-2; 11 positions agree with TRBD2. CDR1 and CDR2 from the germline V gene are SGHTA and FQGTGA. V lost 3 bases, J lost 0 bases, and 3 bases stayed unmatched. There are 17 residues in the CDR3. Variable domain in full (rest from reference TRBV7-3 and TRBJ2-2): GAGVSQTPSNKVTEKGKYVELRCDPISGHTALYWYRQSLGQGPEFLIYFQGTGAADDSGLPNDRFFAVRPEGSVSTLKIQRTERGDSAVYLCASSLTSGAPNTGELFFGEGSRLTVL.

The chain carries TRBV15 and TRBJ1-1, with 11 nucleotides matching TRBD1. Germline CDR1 LNHNV, CDR2 YYDKDF (reference sequence). The CDR3 consists of 17 residues. Unmatched junction bases numbered 7, after V lost 2 bases and J lost 2 bases. CDR3 sequence reads: CATSRYRGQGANTEAFF. Here the CDR3 DNA reads TGTGCCACCAGCAGATACCGAGGACAGGGGGCTAACACTGAAGCTTTCTTT.

V gene TRBV27 combines with J gene TRBJ2-7, with a tentative D call TRBD2 (5 bases). The CDR3 is 12 residues long. Trimming removed 6 bases from V and 4 bases from J, with 10 bases in between. The V gene's germline CDR1 is MNHEY and CDR2 SMNVEV (reference sequence). CDR3 amino acids: CASSPGLYEQYF. The CDR3 DNA follows: TGTGCCAGCAGCCCGGGGTTGTACGAGCAGTACTTC.

The chain uses TRBV27 and TRBJ2-2; 11 bases are shared with TRBD2. From germline, CDR1 is MNHEY and CDR2 SMNVEV (reference sequence). J was trimmed by 4 bases and V by 7 bases; bases with no gene match: 5. The CDR3 consists of 15 residues. CDR3 residues: CASNIAGGLTGELFF. In DNA form, the CDR3 reads TGTGCCAGCAATATAGCGGGGGGGCTCACCGGGGAGCTGTTTTTT.

The CDR3 DNA reads as TGTGCCAGCACCTGGGGGCCGACCTACGAGCAGTACTTC. Its protein is CASTWGPTYEQYF. The chain links TRBV6-5 to TRBJ2-5, with D possibly TRBD1 on 6 matching bases. The J call could be wrong; TRBJ2-7 is a better fit for the DNA end. Per the germline V gene, CDR1 is MNHEY and CDR2 is SVGAGI. The CDR3 covers 13 residues.

Turning to this clone: Other DNA sequences from this sample encode an identical CDR3 as well. This chain uses TRBV7-2 with TRBJ2-5; 12 nucleotides match TRBD2. CDR3 length: 16 residues. Looked up from germline, CDR1 is SGHTA and CDR2 is FQGNSA. V lost 1 base and J lost 2; bases outside the gene matches: 2. This CDR3 reads CASSLGLAGGQETQYF. In DNA, the CDR3 is TGTGCCAGCAGCTTAGGGCTAGCGGGGGGGCAAGAGACCCAGTACTTC.